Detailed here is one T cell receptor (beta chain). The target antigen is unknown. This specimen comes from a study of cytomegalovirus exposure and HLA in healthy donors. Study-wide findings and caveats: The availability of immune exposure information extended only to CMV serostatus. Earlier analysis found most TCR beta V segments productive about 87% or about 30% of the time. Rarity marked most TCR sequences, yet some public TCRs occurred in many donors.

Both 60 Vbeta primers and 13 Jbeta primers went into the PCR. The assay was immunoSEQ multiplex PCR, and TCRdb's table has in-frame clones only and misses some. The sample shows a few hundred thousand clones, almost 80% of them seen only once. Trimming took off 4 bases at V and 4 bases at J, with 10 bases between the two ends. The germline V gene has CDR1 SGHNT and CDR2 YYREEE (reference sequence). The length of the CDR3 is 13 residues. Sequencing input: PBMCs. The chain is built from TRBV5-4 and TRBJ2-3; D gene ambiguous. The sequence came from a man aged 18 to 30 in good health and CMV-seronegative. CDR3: CASSVSFADTQYF. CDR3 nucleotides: TGTGCCAGCAGCGTCTCGTTCGCAGATACGCAGTATTTT.